The clone carrying this T cell receptor (beta chain) was detected many times. As yet, its antigen is unknown. The data were obtained in a study of T cells after posttransplantation cyclophosphamide. Germline V gene lookup returns CDR1 MNHEY and CDR2 SVGAGI. The CDR3 has 15 amino acids. Between the trimmed V and J ends, which lost 6 bases and 3 bases, there was a span of 15 bases. The related graft donor's blood sample was taken on the day of bone marrow donation. TCRdb's copy holds only in-frame clones and misses some; the assay was immunoSEQ multiplex PCR. The sample presents some 39,000 clones, none singletons. Study-level points and caveats: TRB clonality was highly associated with recipient CMV seropositivity and reactivation.

The clonotype was recovered from a girl under 18 in good health, CMV-negative, and a related stem cell transplant donor. The V gene is TRBV6-5, the J gene TRBJ2-1; possibly TRBD2 for D (6 bases). The specimen sequenced was PBMCs. CDR3 DNA: TGTGCCAGCAGGAAAGACGGGAGTGGCTACAATGAGCAGTTCTTC. This translates into CASRKDGSGYNEQFF.